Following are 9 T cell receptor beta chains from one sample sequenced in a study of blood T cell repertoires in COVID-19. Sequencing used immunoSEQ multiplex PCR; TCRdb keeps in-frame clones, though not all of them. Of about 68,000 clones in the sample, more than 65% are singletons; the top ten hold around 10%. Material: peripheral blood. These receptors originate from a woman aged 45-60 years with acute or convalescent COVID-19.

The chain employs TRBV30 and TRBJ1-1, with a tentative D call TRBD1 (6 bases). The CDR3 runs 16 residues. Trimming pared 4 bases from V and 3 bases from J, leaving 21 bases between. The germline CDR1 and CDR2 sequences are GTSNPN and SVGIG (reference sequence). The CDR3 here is CAWTTGRGMGYTEAFF. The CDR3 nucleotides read TGTGCCTGGACCACAGGGCGGGGGATGGGATACACTGAAGCTTTCTTT.

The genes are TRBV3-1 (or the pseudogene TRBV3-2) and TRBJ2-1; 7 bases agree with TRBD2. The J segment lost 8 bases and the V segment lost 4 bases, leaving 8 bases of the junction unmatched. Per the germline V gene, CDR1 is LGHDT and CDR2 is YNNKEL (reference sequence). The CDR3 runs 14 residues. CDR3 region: CASSPMTSSHEQFF. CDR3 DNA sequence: TGTGCCAGCAGCCCGATGACTAGCTCCCATGAGCAGTTCTTC.

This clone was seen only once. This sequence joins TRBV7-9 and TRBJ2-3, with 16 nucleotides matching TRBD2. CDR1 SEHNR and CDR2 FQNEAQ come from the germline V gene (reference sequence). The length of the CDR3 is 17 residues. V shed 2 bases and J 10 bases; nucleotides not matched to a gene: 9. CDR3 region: CASSLQTGLAGGSAQYF. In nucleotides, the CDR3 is TGTGCCAGCAGCTTACAGACGGGACTAGCGGGAGGGAGTGCGCAGTATTTT.

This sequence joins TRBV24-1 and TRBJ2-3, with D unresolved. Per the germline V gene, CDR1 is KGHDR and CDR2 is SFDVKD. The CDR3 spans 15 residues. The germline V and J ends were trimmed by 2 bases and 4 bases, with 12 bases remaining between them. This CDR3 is CATSDSRFAADTQYF. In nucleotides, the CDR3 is TGTGCCACCAGTGATTCTAGATTTGCGGCAGATACGCAGTATTTT.

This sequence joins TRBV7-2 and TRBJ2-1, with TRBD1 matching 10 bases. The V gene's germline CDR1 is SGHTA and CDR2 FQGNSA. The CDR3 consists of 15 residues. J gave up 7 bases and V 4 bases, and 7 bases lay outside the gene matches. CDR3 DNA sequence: TGTGCCAGCAGCTCGGGACAGGGGTCCCCAAATGAGCAGTTCTTC. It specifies CASSSGQGSPNEQFF.

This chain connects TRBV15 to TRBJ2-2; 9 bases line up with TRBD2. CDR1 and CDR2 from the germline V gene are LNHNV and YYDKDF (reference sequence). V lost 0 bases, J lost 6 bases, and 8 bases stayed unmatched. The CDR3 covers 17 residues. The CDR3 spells CATSRDVSSGVAGELFF. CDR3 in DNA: TGTGCCACCAGCAGAGATGTCTCTAGCGGGGTGGCCGGGGAGCTGTTTTTT.

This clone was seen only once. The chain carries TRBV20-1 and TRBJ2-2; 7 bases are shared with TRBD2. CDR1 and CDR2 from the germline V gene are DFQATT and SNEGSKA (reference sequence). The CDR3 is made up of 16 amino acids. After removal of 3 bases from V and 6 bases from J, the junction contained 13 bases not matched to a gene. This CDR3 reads CSASPSGGGRAGELFF. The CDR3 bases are TGCAGTGCTAGTCCCTCGGGTGGAGGGAGGGCCGGGGAGCTGTTTTTT.

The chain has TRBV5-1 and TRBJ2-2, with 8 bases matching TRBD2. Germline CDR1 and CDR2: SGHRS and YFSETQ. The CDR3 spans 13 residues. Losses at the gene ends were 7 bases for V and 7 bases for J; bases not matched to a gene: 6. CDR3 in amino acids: CASGSGGIGELFF. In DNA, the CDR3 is TGCGCCAGCGGAAGCGGGGGTATCGGGGAGCTGTTTTTT. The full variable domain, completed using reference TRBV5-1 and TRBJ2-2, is KAGVTQTPRYLIKTRGQQVTLSCSPISGHRSVSWYQQTPGQGLQFLFEYFSETQRNKGNFPGRFSGRQFSNSRSEMNVSTLELGDSALYLCASGSGGIGELFFGEGSRLTVL.

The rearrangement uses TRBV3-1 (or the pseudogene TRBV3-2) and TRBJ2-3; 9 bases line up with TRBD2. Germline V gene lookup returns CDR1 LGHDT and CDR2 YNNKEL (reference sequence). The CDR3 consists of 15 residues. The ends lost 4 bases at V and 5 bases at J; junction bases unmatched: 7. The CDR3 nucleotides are TGTGCCAGCAGCCTGGCGGGGGGGTTTCGAGATACGCAGTATTTT. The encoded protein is CASSLAGGFRDTQYF.